The sequence of this T cell receptor beta chain was determined in a study of blood T cells in healthy people across ages. Study-level findings and limits: Naive and antigen-experienced cells were not separated, limiting conclusive comparison.

Using a J-beta primer mix together with a sample-barcoded 5' primer, a second PCR was run for about 6 to 12 cycles. TCRdb re-called the 5' RACE reads with MiXCR, one entry per CDR3 protein. The sample contains around 650,000 distinct CDR3 sequences, 32% of which appear only once. The CDR3 runs 13 residues. CDR1 is SGHAT and CDR2 is FQNNGV in the germline V gene. Trimming left V 1 base short and J 3 bases short, with 4 bases between. This clonotype was counted many times. Antigen specificity is unknown. The clonotype was recovered from a woman of 80 years or more in good health. J is TRBJ1-5 and V is TRBV11-2; D gene uncertain. The sequenced sample consisted of blood. The CDR3 reads CASSLGTNQPQHF. The CDR3 DNA reads TGTGCCAGCAGCTTAGGGACCAATCAGCCCCAGCATTTT.